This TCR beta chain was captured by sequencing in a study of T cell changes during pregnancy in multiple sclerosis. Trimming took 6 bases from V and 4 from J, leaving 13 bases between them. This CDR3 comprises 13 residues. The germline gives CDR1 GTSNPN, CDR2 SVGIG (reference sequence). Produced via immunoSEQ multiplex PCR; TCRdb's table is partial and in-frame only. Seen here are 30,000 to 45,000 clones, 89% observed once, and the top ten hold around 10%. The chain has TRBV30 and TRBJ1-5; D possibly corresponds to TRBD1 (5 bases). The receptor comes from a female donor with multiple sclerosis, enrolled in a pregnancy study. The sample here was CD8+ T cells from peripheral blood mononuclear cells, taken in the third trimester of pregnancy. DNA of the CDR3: TGTGCCTGTGAAAGACCAGGGAATCAGCCCCAGCATTTT. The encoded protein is CACERPGNQPQHF.